These 30 T cell receptor beta chains originate from one sample sequenced in a study of a mutant IDH1 vaccine in newly diagnosed glioma. The time point here: week 35, safety follow-up. Doses comprised 300 ug of mutant IDH1 20-mer peptide each, plus topical imiquimod. Their antigen targets remain unknown. Libraries were prepared by immunoSEQ multiplex PCR; TCRdb keeps only in-frame clonotypes and omits some of them. Here the sample spans about 64,000 clones, about 74% being singletons. Source: PBMCs, taken from a glioma patient whose treatment included an IDH1 peptide vaccine. These receptors were obtained from a man aged 50 to 59 with glioma.

A few counts support this clone. The chain couples TRBV21-1 to TRBJ2-7; the table's D call, TRBD1, has no DNA check behind it. TRBV21-1 is tagged as a pseudogene. There are 13 residues in the CDR3. CDR3 nucleotides: TGTGCCAGCAGCAAAGGAGGGGGATCCGAGCAGTACTTC. Its translation: CASSKGGGSEQYF.

The rearrangement uses TRBV6-5 and TRBJ1-5; 9 bases are a match to TRBD1. There are 15 residues in the CDR3. With 5 bases clipped from V and 6 bases from J, the junction kept 8 bases outside the gene matches. Germline lookup yields CDR1 MNHEY and CDR2 SVGAGI. The DNA for the CDR3 is TGTGCCAGCAGTAGCCGGGACAGGGTGGGTCAGCCCCAGCATTTT. This sequence encodes CASSSRDRVGQPQHF.

This clone appeared a few times. The chain recombines TRBV5-8 with TRBJ2-3; unclear D gene. CDR3 length: 14 amino acids. Germline-derived CDR1 and CDR2 are SGHTS and YDEGEE. The V end was cut by 5 bases, the J end by 4 bases, with 14 bases between. The chain's CDR3 is CASRRPAVADTQYF. The CDR3, as DNA: TGTGCCAGCAGGAGGCCGGCGGTGGCAGATACGCAGTATTTT.

The CDR3 sequence: CASSESAGFSNQPQHF. Written as DNA, the CDR3 is TGTGCCAGCAGTGAATCGGCAGGATTTAGCAATCAGCCCCAGCATTTT. This rearrangement joins TRBV25-1 to TRBJ1-5; D gene uncertain. The length of the CDR3 is 16 residues. Germline V CDR1 and CDR2: MGHDK, SYGVNS. V was shortened by 1 base and J by 0 bases, with 10 bases between the two germline ends.

This chain connects TRBV7-2 to TRBJ1-1; D call uncertain. V gave up 6 bases and J gave up 5 bases, with 19 bases separating them. The germline V gene encodes CDR1 SGHTA and CDR2 FQGNSA. CDR3 size: 15 residues. CDR3 nucleotides: TGTGCCAGCAGACGAGTGGGAGGAATTGGGACTGAAGCTTTCTTT. Translated, it gives CASRRVGGIGTEAFF.

The chain links TRBV6-5 to TRBJ1-6, with D maybe TRBD1 (5 bases). Trimming pared 5 bases from V and 6 bases from J, leaving 11 bases between. There are 14 residues in the CDR3. From germline, CDR1 is MNHEY and CDR2 SVGAGI. The CDR3 DNA sequence: TGTGCCAGCAGTGACGGACACCGTAATTCACCCCTCCACTTT. Residues: CASSDGHRNSPLHF.

This clone was detected a few times. The chain is built from TRBV30 and TRBJ2-7; 10 positions agree with TRBD1. From germline, CDR1 is GTSNPN and CDR2 SVGIG (reference sequence). The CDR3 has 14 amino acids. After removal of 4 bases from V and 6 bases from J, the junction contained 9 bases not matched to a gene. The chain's CDR3 is CAWNPGQGLSEQYF. The DNA for the CDR3 is TGTGCCTGGAATCCGGGACAGGGGTTGTCCGAGCAGTACTTC.

The chain has TRBV7-9 and TRBJ2-3; perhaps TRBD2 as D (6 bases). CDR1 is SEHNR, CDR2 FQNEAQ, per germline (reference sequence). V shed 3 bases and J shed 4 bases, with 11 bases lying between them. The CDR3 is 14 residues long. In DNA, the CDR3 is TGTGCCAGCAGCTTGAGTGCGGGGTCAGATACGCAGTATTTT. It is translated as CASSLSAGSDTQYF.

This clone appeared once. The chain uses TRBV7-9 and TRBJ1-2, with D unresolved. Looked up from germline, CDR1 is SEHNR and CDR2 is FQNEAQ (reference sequence). V was shortened by 5 bases and J by 5 bases, with 18 bases between the two germline ends. This CDR3 region has 15 residues. The CDR3: CASSLDSSRYYGYTF. The CDR3 nucleotides are TGTGCCAGCAGCCTTGATTCATCACGGTATTATGGCTACACCTTC.

The chain employs TRBV6-5 and TRBJ2-7; D is unclear. The germline V gene encodes CDR1 MNHEY and CDR2 SVGAGI. Trimming shortened V by 0 bases and J by 2 bases, and 11 bases separated the two germline ends. The CDR3 has 15 amino acids. The CDR3 nucleotides are TGTGCCAGCAGTTACTCGTCCGGGTTAACCTACGAGCAGTACTTC. Translated: CASSYSSGLTYEQYF.

This chain links TRBV19 with TRBJ1-2; tentatively, D is TRBD1 (6 bases). The CDR3 consists of 15 residues. Trimming left V 1 base short and J 4 bases short, with 13 bases between. Germline V gene lookup returns CDR1 LNHDA and CDR2 SQIVND (reference sequence). The CDR3 spells CASSIGVTDSYGYTF. CDR3 nucleotides: TGTGCCAGTAGTATAGGCGTGACGGACAGCTATGGCTACACCTTC. Using reference TRBV19 and TRBJ1-2 for the parts outside the CDR3, the full variable domain is DGGITQSPKYLFRKEGQNVTLSCEQNLNHDAMYWYRQDPGQGLRLIYYSQIVNDFQKGDIAEGYSVSREKKESFPLTVTSAQKNPTAFYLCASSIGVTDSYGYTFGSGTRLTVV.

This chain uses TRBV14 with TRBJ2-3; D is unclear. Germline lookup yields CDR1 SGHDN and CDR2 FVKESK. Trimming stripped 4 bases from V and 0 bases from J, with 5 bases between. This CDR3 has 13 amino acids. This CDR3 is CASSPLSTDTQYF. DNA of the CDR3: TGTGCCAGCAGCCCTTTGAGCACAGATACGCAGTATTTT.

This clone was counted only a few times. The CDR3 DNA is TGTGCCAGCAGTCGACCGACTAGCGGGGGGCCGAACACCGGGGAGCTGTTTTTT. Translating it yields CASSRPTSGGPNTGELFF. The rearrangement joins TRBV5-4 to TRBJ2-2; TRBD2 aligns across 13 bases. The CDR3 extends over 18 amino acids. Trimming removed 5 bases from V and 0 bases from J; junction bases left unmatched: 7. CDR1 is SGHNT, CDR2 YYREEE, per germline (reference sequence).

The chain joins TRBV9 to TRBJ1-1; D gene unclear. Germline V gene lookup returns CDR1 SGDLS and CDR2 YYNGEE. The CDR3 extends over 15 amino acids. V was trimmed by 4 bases and J by 0 bases, leaving 13 bases between them. CDR3 in DNA: TGTGCCAGCAGCCCCGGGAAAGGGATGAACACTGAAGCTTTCTTT. Translated: CASSPGKGMNTEAFF. Full variable domain (rest looked up from reference TRBV9 and TRBJ1-1): DSGVTQTPKHLITATGQRVTLRCSPRSGDLSVYWYQQSLDQGLQFLIQYYNGEERAKGNILERFSAQQFPDLHSELNLSSLELGDSALYFCASSPGKGMNTEAFFGQGTRLTVV.

The chain combines TRBV5-4 with TRBJ1-2, with TRBD1 matching 7 bases. This CDR3 comprises 14 residues. V lost 2 bases and J lost 5; bases outside the gene matches: 6. Germline V CDR1 and CDR2: SGHNT, YYREEE (reference sequence). The CDR3 reads CASSLGTAQYGYTF. The CDR3, as DNA: TGTGCCAGCAGCTTAGGGACAGCTCAGTATGGCTACACCTTC.

The chain links TRBV7-2 to TRBJ2-5; 9 nucleotides align to TRBD1. The CDR3 spans 13 residues. J gave up 5 bases and V 6 bases, and 4 bases lay outside the gene matches. Per germline, CDR1 SGHTA and CDR2 FQGNSA. CDR3 region: CASRRQGVETQYF. CDR3 in DNA: TGTGCCAGCAGGAGACAGGGGGTGGAGACCCAGTACTTC. The full variable domain, completed using reference TRBV7-2 and TRBJ2-5, is GAGVSQSPSNKVTEKGKDVELRCDPISGHTALYWYRQSLGQGLEFLIYFQGNSAPDKSGLPSDRFSAERTGGSVSTLTIQRTQQEDSAVYLCASRRQGVETQYFGPGTRLLVL.

This sequence joins TRBV18 and TRBJ1-1, with D maybe TRBD1 (6 bases). CDR1 KGHSH and CDR2 LQKENI come from the germline V gene. This CDR3 contains 13 residues. V was shortened by 3 bases and J by 8 bases, with 13 bases between the two germline ends. CDR3 sequence reads: CASSPSRQGEAFF. Written as DNA, the CDR3 is TGTGCCAGCTCACCCTCACGCCAGGGGGAAGCTTTCTTT.

J is TRBJ1-2 and V is TRBV7-2; 10 bases are a match to TRBD1. Germline V CDR1 and CDR2: SGHTA, FQGNSA. J gave up 6 bases and V 2 bases, and 9 bases lay outside the gene matches. This CDR3 has 16 amino acids. CDR3: CASSLSRQGAGNGYTF. In DNA, the CDR3 is TGTGCCAGCAGCTTATCTCGACAGGGGGCGGGGAATGGCTACACCTTC.

This chain connects TRBV7-8 to TRBJ2-3; D is perhaps TRBD2 (6 bases). Looked up from germline, CDR1 is SGHVS and CDR2 is FQNEAQ. The CDR3 contains 15 residues. The V end was cut by 1 base, the J end by 11 bases, with 19 bases between. The CDR3 DNA is TGTGCCAGCAGCTTAGGGCCCGGGACTCCTTATGAGCAGTATTTT. Translating gives CASSLGPGTPYEQYF.

In the case of this clone: The junction shows a germline mismatch at one end, possibly a read error. V and J are TRBV7-9 and TRBJ1-1; D possibly corresponds to TRBD1 (6 bases). The length of the CDR3 is 13 residues. The germline gives CDR1 SEHNR, CDR2 FQNEAQ (reference sequence). The CDR3 DNA follows: TGTGCCAGTAGCTACAGGGAGAACACTGAAGCTTTCTTT. Protein product: CASSYRENTEAFF.

J is TRBJ1-2 and V is TRBV30, with 7 positions matching TRBD1. The CDR3 has 15 amino acids. Germline values: CDR1 GTSNPN, CDR2 SVGIG (reference sequence). V trimming: 2 bases; J trimming: 0 bases; junction bases outside the gene matches: 6. In DNA, the CDR3 is TGTGCCTGGAGTATAGGGGGCAGTTCTAACTATGGCTACACCTTC. Protein sequence: CAWSIGGSSNYGYTF.

V usage is TRBV28 and J usage is TRBJ1-5; D unresolved. Germline values: CDR1 MDHEN, CDR2 SYDVKM. The CDR3 is made up of 11 amino acids. The germline V and J ends were trimmed by 4 bases and 7 bases, with 5 bases remaining between them. The CDR3 DNA sequence: TGTGCCAGCAGTTCAGAACAGCCCCAGCATTTT. Its protein product is CASSSEQPQHF.

The chain carries TRBV4-3 and TRBJ1-1; possibly TRBD1 for D (5 bases). The length of the CDR3 is 16 residues. V was trimmed by 3 bases and J by 1 base, leaving 15 bases between them. Germline values: CDR1 LGHNA, CDR2 YSLEER. CDR3 sequence (DNA): TGCGCCAGCAGCCAGGGATCCGGGGCGGGGAACACTGAAGCTTTCTTT. Translating it yields CASSQGSGAGNTEAFF.

The chain joins TRBV2 to TRBJ2-4; 8 nucleotides match TRBD2. Looked up from germline, CDR1 is SNHLY and CDR2 is FYNNEI. V was clipped by 7 bases and J by 6 bases; unmatched bases: 5. This CDR3 comprises 13 residues. In nucleotides, the CDR3 is TGTGCCAGCATGGGGACTAGGGGAAACATTCAGTACTTC. This encodes CASMGTRGNIQYF.

CDR3 sequence reads: CASSSGTGLNTEAFF. The CDR3 DNA reads as TGTGCCAGCAGCTCCGGGACAGGTTTGAACACTGAAGCTTTCTTT. The chain couples TRBV5-4 to TRBJ1-1, with 8 positions matching TRBD1. This CDR3 has 15 residues. The V gene's germline CDR1 is SGHNT and CDR2 YYREEE (reference sequence). With V trimmed by 3 bases and J by 0 bases, 4 bases remained unmatched.

The chain has TRBV10-3 and TRBJ2-1; D perhaps matches TRBD2 (6 bases). Per germline, CDR1 ENHRY and CDR2 SYGVKD. This CDR3 is 13 amino acids long. The V end was cut by 10 bases, the J end by 7 bases, with 17 bases between. The CDR3 here is CATREAAQNEQFF. CDR3 coding DNA: TGTGCCACCAGGGAGGCAGCCCAGAATGAGCAGTTCTTC.

The CDR3 loop is CASSLHDQPQHF. DNA of the CDR3: TGTGCCAGCAGCTTGCACGATCAGCCCCAGCATTTT. The chain employs TRBV7-2 and TRBJ1-5, with D unresolved. The CDR3 totals 12 residues. Trimming left V 3 bases short and J 5 bases short, with 5 bases between. CDR1 is SGHTA and CDR2 is FQGNSA in the germline V gene.

This clone was found many times. The gene calls are TRBV5-5 and TRBJ1-1; 7 bases are a match to TRBD1. V lost 0 bases, J lost 6 bases, and 11 bases stayed unmatched. The germline CDR1 and CDR2 sequences are SGHKS and YYEKEE (reference sequence). The CDR3 loop spans 16 amino acids. Here the CDR3 DNA reads TGTGCCAGCAGCTTGGAAGGGGGCGAGATTCGCTCTGAAGCTTTCTTT. Translated, it gives CASSLEGGEIRSEAFF.

The chain links TRBV19 to TRBJ1-5; 10 bases are shared with TRBD1. Trimming removed 3 bases from V and 2 bases from J; junction bases left unmatched: 10. Germline V gives CDR1 LNHDA, CDR2 SQIVND (reference sequence). The CDR3 has 18 amino acids. The CDR3: CASSIKLVGTGGNQPQHF. The CDR3 coding sequence is TGTGCCAGTAGTATTAAGTTAGTCGGGACAGGGGGCAATCAGCCCCAGCATTTT.

This chain uses TRBV7-9 with TRBJ2-3; D is ambiguous. The V gene lost 3 bases and the J gene lost 3 bases, with 7 bases spanning the gap. From germline, CDR1 is SEHNR and CDR2 FQNEAQ (reference sequence). This CDR3 has 13 amino acids. CDR3 DNA: TGTGCCAGCAGCTTCCCCGGGACAGATACGCAGTATTTT. Its translation is CASSFPGTDTQYF.